This T cell receptor (beta chain) stems from a study of T cell changes during pregnancy in multiple sclerosis. TCRdb's copy holds only in-frame clones and misses some; the assay was immunoSEQ multiplex PCR. The sample shows 40,000 to 60,000 clones, around 90% of them seen only once. The germline V gene encodes CDR1 GTSNPN and CDR2 SVGIG (reference sequence). V lost 3 bases, J lost 9 bases, and 10 bases stayed unmatched. The CDR3 is 14 residues long. V gene TRBV30 combines with J gene TRBJ2-3; TRBD1 aligns across 9 bases. This TCR came from a female donor with multiple sclerosis, enrolled in a pregnancy study. Sequencing used CD4+ T cells from peripheral blood mononuclear cells, obtained in the third trimester of pregnancy. Here the CDR3 reads CAWRGQGPTGTQYF. DNA for the CDR3: TGTGCCTGGAGGGGACAGGGACCGACAGGAACGCAGTATTTT.